These T cell receptor beta chains were read from a single sample in a study of lymphopenia after photon versus proton radiotherapy. Profiled with immunoSEQ multiplex PCR; TCRdb holds only in-frame clones, not every one. In the table there are some 30,000 clones, 85% to 90% of which are singletons. Sequencing was performed on peripheral blood, taken from a patient treated with proton-based radiotherapy. The receptor set was obtained from a woman aged 70-85 years with pancreatic cancer. Some clones in this sample may be carry-over from other donors' samples. Both conserved end residues are trimmed from each CDR3. Some rows mark clone size as missing; the rest say once, few, many or name a class of expanded clone.

J | size | length | V | CDR3
TRBJ2-2 | . | 12 | TRBV5-4 | ASSWSTNTGELF
TRBJ1-3 | . | 10 | TRBV6-5 | ASIDAGNTIY
TRBJ1-5 | once | 12 | TRBV2 | ASSRDRALQPQH
TRBJ2-1 | . | 13 | TRBV7-2 | ASSIAGGPRVEQF
TRBJ2-7 | . | 12 | TRBV25-1 | ASSELAGVGEQY
TRBJ1-1 | . | 15 | TRBV18 | ASSMDTGVALNTEAF
TRBJ2-1 | . | 14 | TRBV7-6 | ASSPLAGTTYNEQF
TRBJ1-6 | few | 13 | TRBV5-6 | ASSPQGAPNSPLH
TRBJ2-1 | . | 11 | TRBV10-1 | ASMRDAEGEQF
TRBJ2-7 | . | 14 | TRBV9 | ASSVGSAAGGHEQY
TRBJ1-1 | . | 13 | TRBV18 | ASSPEQGENTEAF
TRBJ2-5 | . | 12 | TRBV6-4 | ASSKQGEVETQY
TRBJ1-5 | . | 11 | TRBV10-3 | AISGGRDQPQH
TRBJ1-3 | . | 10 | TRBV9 | ASESPGNTIY
TRBJ1-4 | . | 11 | TRBV25-1 | ASRDRGNEKLF
TRBJ2-7 | once | 13 | TRBV28 | ASSFLLAGDYEQY
TRBJ2-1 | . | 12 | TRBV11-2 | ASSLGTGVNEQF
TRBJ2-1 | . | 14 | TRBV28 | ASSFVGPPGRNEQF
TRBJ2-5 | . | 12 | TRBV29-1 | SVRTSGAQETQY
TRBJ1-3 | . | 12 | TRBV6-5 | ASSSLGHGNTIY
TRBJ2-1 | . | 9 | TRBV7-6 | ASRMTGEQF
TRBJ1-2 | . | 13 | TRBV28 | ASSYAQAFVNGYT
TRBJ1-4 | . | 13 | TRBV28 | ASSKVGGVGEKLF
TRBJ2-3 | . | 14 | TRBV7-2 | ASSPHWGRNTDTQY
TRBJ2-7 | . | 15 | TRBV28 | ASSSRWGRGSSYEQY
TRBJ1-6 | . | 13 | TRBV5-6 | ASSTGIFYNSPLH
TRBJ2-1 | . | 12 | TRBV7-3 | ASSPRRAGGEQF
TRBJ2-1 | . | 12 | TRBV10-3 | AINPGQNYNEQF
TRBJ2-3 | . | 10 | TRBV5-1 | ASSSLSDTQY
TRBJ1-3 | . | 13 | TRBV9 | ASSPPWDRGDAIY
TRBJ2-3 | . | 14 | TRBV14 | ASSQDRGGFTDTQY
TRBJ2-2 | . | 14 | TRBV11-2 | ASSPLAGPNTGELF
TRBJ1-2 | once | 12 | TRBV5-1 | ASSHGGVNYGYT
TRBJ2-5 | . | 14 | TRBV14 | ASSQERYREEETQY
TRBJ1-3 | once | 13 | TRBV28 | ASSLVRKAGNTIY
TRBJ2-1 | . | 12 | TRBV10-3 | AITTGSAYNEQF
TRBJ2-1 | . | 13 | TRBV7-9 | ASSPQRDGVNEQF